Below, one T cell receptor beta chain is given with its context. The sample belongs to a study of blood T cell repertoires in COVID-19. In the study overall: From the United States, Italy and Spain came samples of acute and convalescent COVID-19. Nucleic acid was either cDNA or gDNA, and it came from T cells, B-cell-depleted T cells, or PBMCs.

CDR1 and CDR2 from the germline V gene are SNHLY and FYNNEI. This CDR3 spans 15 amino acids. The ends were cut back, 4 bases at V and 4 bases at J, with 14 bases in the middle. As processed by the authors: Researchers report that nucleated cell counts were estimated from reference gene primer amplification. Sequencing was performed with immunoSEQ multiplex PCR; in TCRdb, only in-frame clones are kept and a portion is missing. V, J and clone size were drawn from that table, and D and trimming were deduced from the DNA. The data contain approximately 200,000 clones, approximately 84% of them singletons.

Sequencing input: peripheral blood. The V call is TRBV2, the J call TRBJ1-5; D might be TRBD1 (6 bases). The origin of this receptor is an older woman with acute or convalescent COVID-19. The CDR3 spells CASSARGPFNQPQHF. The CDR3 DNA reads TGTGCCAGCAGTGCCAGGGGACCTTTTAATCAGCCCCAGCATTTT.